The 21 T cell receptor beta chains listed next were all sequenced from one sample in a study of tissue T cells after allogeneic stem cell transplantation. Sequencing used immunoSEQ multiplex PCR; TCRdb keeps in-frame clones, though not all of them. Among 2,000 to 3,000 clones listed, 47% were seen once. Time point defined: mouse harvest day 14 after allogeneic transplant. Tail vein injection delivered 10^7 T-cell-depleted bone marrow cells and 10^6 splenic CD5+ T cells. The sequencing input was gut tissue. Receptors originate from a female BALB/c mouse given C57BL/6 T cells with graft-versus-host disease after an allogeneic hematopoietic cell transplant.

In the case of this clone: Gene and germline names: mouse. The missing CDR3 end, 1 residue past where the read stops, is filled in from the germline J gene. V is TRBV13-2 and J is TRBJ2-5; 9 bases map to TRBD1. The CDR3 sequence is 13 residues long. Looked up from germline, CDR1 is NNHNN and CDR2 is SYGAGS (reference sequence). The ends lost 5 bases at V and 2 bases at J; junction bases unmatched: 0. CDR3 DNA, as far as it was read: TGTGCCAGCGGGGACAGGGGCCAAGACACCCAGTAC. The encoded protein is CASGDRGQDTQY. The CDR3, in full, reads CASGDRGQDTQYF.

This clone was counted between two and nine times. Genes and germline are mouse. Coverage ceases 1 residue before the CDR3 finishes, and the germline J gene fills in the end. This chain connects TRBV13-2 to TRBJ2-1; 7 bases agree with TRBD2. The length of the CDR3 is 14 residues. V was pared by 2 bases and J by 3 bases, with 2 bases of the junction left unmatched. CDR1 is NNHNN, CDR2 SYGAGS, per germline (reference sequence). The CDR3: CASGDRGGYAEQFF. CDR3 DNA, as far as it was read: TGTGCCAGCGGTGACCGGGGGGGCTATGCTGAGCAGTTC.

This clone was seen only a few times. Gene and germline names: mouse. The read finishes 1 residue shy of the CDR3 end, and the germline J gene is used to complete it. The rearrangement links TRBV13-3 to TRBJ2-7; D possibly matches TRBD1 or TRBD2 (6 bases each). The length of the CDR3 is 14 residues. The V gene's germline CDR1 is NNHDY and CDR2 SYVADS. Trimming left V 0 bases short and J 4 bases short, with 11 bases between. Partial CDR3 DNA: TGTGCCAGCAGTGATGCGGTGGGGGCTTATGAACAGTAC. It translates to CASSDAVGAYEQY. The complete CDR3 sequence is CASSDAVGAYEQYF.

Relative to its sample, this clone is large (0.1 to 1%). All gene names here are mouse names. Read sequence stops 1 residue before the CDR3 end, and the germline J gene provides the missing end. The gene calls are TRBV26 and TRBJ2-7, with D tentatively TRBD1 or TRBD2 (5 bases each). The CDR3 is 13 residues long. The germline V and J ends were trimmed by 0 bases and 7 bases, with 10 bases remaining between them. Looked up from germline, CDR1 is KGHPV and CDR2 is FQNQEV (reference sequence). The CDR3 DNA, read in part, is TGTGCCAGCAGTCTGTCGGTGGGGCGGGAACAGTAC. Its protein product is CASSLSVGREQY. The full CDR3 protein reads CASSLSVGREQYF.

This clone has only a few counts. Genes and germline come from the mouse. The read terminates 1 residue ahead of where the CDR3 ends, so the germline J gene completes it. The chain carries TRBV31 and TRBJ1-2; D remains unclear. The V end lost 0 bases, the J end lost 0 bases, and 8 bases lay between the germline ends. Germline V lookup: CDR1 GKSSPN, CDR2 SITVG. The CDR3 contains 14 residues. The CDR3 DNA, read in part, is TGTGCCTGGAGTCTAGGAAACGCAAACTCCGACTACACC. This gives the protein CAWSLGNANSDYT. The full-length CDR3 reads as CAWSLGNANSDYTF.

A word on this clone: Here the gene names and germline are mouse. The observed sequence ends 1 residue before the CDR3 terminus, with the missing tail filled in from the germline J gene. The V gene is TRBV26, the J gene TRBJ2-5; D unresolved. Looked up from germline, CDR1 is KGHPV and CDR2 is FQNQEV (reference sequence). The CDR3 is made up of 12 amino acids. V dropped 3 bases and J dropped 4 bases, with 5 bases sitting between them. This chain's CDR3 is CASSLGEDTQYF. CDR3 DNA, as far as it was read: TGTGCCAGCAGTCTTGGAGAAGACACCCAGTAC.

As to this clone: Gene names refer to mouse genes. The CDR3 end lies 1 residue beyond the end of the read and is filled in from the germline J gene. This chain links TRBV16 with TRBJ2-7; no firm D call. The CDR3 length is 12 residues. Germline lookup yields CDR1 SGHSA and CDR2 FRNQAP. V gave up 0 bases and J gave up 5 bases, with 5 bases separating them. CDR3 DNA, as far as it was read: TGTGCAAGCAGCTTAGATCCCCATGAACAGTAC. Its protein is CASSLDPHEQY. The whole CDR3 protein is CASSLDPHEQYF.

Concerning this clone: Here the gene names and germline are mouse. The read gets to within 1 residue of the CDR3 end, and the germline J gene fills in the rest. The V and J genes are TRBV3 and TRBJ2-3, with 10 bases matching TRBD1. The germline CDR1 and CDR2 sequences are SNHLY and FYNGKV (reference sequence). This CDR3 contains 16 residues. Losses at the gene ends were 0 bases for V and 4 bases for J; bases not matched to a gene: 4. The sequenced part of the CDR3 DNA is TGTGCCAGCAGCTTAGCGCGGGGACAGGGGACAGAAACGCTGTAT. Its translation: CASSLARGQGTETLY. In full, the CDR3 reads CASSLARGQGTETLYF.

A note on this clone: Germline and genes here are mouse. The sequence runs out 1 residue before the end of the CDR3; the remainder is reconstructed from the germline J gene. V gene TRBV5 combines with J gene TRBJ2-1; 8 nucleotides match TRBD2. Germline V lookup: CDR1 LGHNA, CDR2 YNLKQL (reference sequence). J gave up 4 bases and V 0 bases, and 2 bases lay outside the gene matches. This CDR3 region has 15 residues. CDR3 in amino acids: CASSQEGGRYAEQFF. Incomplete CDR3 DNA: TGTGCCAGCAGCCAAGAGGGGGGGCGATATGCTGAGCAGTTC.

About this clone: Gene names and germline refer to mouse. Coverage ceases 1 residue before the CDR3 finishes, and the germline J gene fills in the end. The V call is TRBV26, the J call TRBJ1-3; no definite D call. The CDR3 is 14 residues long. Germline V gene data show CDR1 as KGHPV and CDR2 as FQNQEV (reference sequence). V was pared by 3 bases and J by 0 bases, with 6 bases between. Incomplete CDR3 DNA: TGTGCCAGCAGTCTAGCAGATTCTGGAAATACGCTCTAT. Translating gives CASSLADSGNTLY. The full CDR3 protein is CASSLADSGNTLYF.

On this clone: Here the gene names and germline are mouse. CDR3 DNA (partial): TGTGCCTGGAGTCTAGGTCTGGGGGGTAGTCAAAACACCTTGTAC. Encoded protein: CAWSLGLGGSQNTLY. The complete CDR3 protein is CAWSLGLGGSQNTLYF. V is TRBV31 and J is TRBJ2-4, with 8 bases lining up with TRBD2. The CDR3 end falls 1 residue outside the read, so it is completed with the germline J gene. The trim removed 0 bases at V and 0 bases at J, leaving 5 bases unmatched. This CDR3 region has 16 residues. Germline V gene sequence: CDR1 GKSSPN, CDR2 SITVG.

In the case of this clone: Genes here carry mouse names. CDR3 sequence reads: CSSSHSGTNQAPLF. The CDR3 bases that were read are TGCTCCAGCAGTCACTCCGGGACAAACCAGGCTCCGCTT. The chain uses TRBV23 and TRBJ1-5; the table assigns TRBD1, which was not confirmed against the DNA. The DNA ends 1 residue before the CDR3 does, and the rest of the CDR3 is filled in from the germline J gene. The CDR3 loop spans 14 amino acids. Germline CDR1 and CDR2: KGHTA and FQNQQP.

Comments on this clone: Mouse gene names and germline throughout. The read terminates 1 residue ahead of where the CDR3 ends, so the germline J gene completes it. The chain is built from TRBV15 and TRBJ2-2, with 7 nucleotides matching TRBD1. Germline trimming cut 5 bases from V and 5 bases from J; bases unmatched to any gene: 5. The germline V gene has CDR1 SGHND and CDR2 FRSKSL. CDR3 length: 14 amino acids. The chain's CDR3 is CASSRQGDTGQLYF. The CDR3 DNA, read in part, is TGTGCCAGCAGTCGACAGGGAGATACCGGGCAGCTCTAC.

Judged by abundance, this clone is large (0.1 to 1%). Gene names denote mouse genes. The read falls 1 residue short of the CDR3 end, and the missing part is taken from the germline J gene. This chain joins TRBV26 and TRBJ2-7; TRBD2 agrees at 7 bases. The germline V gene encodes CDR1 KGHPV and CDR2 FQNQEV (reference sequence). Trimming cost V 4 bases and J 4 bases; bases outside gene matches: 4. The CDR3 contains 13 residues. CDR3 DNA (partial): TGTGCCAGCAGTCGGGCTGGGGGTTATGAACAGTAC. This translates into CASSRAGGYEQY. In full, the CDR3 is CASSRAGGYEQYF.

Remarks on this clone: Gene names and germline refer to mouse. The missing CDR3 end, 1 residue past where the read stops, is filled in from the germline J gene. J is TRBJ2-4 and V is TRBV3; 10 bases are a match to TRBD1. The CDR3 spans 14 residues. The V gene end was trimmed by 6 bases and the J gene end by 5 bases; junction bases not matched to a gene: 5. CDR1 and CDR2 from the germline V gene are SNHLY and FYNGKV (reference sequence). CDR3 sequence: CASRTGGGGNTLYF. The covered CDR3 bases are TGTGCCAGCAGGACAGGGGGCGGAGGAAACACCTTGTAC. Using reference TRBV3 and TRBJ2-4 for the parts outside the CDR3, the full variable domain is GPKVLQIPSHQIIDMGQMVTLNCDPVSNHLYFYWYKQILGQQMEFLVNFYNGKVMEKSKLFKDQFSVERPDGSYFTLKIQPTALEDSAVYFCASRTGGGGNTLYFGAGTRLSVL.

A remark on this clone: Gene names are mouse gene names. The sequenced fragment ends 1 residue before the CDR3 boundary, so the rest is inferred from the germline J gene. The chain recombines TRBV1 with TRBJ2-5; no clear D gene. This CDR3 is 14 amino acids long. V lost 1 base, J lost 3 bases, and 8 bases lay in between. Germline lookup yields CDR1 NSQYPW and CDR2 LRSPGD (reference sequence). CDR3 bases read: TGCACCTGCAGTGCAGTAGGCAGACAAGACACCCAGTAC. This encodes CTCSAVGRQDTQY. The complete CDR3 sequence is CTCSAVGRQDTQYF. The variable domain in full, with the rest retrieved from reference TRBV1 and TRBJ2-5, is VTLLEQNPRWRLVPRGQAVNLRCILKNSQYPWMSWYQQDLQKQLQWLFTLRSPGDKEVKSLPGADYLATRVTDTELRLQVANMSQGRTLYCTCSAVGRQDTQYFGPGTRLLVL.

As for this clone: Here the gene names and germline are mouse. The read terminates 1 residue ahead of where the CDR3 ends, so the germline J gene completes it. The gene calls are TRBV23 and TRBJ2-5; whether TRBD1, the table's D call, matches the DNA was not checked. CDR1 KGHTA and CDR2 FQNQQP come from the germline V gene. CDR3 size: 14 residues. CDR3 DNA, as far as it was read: TGCTCCAGCAGTCAATCAAGGGGGCGAGACACCCAGTAC. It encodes CSSSQSRGRDTQY. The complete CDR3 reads CSSSQSRGRDTQYF.

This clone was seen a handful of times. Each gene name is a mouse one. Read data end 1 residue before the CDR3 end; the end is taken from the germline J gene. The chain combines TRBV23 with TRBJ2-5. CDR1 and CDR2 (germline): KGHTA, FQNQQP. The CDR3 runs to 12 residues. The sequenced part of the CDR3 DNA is TGCTCCAGCAGTCAATCCCCGGACACCCAGTAC. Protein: CSSSQSPDTQY. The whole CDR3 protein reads CSSSQSPDTQYF.

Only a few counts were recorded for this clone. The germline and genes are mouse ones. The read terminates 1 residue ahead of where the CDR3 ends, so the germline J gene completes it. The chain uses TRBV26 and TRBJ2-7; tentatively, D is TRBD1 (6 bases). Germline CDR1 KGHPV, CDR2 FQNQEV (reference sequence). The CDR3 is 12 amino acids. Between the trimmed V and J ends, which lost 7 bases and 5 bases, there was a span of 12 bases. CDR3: CASILRGDEQYF. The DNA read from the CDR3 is TGTGCCAGCATCCTCAGGGGAGATGAACAGTAC.

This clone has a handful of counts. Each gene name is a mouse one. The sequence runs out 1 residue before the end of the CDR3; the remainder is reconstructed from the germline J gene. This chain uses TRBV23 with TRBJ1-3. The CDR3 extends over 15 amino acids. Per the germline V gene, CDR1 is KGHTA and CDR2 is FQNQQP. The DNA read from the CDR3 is TGCTCCAGCAGTCAATCGCCCGATTCTGGAAATACGCTCTAT. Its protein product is CSSSQSPDSGNTLY. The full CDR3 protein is CSSSQSPDSGNTLYF. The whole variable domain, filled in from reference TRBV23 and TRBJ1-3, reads DAAVTQKPRYLIKMKGQEAEMKCIPEKGHTAVFWYQQKQSKELKFLIYFQNQQPLDQIDMVKERFSAVCPSSSLCSLGIRTCEAEDSALYLCSSSQSPDSGNTLYFGEGSRLIVV.

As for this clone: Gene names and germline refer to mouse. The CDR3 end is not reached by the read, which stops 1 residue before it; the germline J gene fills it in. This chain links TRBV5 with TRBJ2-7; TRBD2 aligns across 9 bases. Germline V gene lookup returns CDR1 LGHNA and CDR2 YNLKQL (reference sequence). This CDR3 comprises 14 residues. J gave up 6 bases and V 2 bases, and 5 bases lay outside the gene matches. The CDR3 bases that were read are TGTGCCAGCAGCCAAAACTGGGGGGCGATTGAACAGTAC. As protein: CASSQNWGAIEQY. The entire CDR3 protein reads CASSQNWGAIEQYF.